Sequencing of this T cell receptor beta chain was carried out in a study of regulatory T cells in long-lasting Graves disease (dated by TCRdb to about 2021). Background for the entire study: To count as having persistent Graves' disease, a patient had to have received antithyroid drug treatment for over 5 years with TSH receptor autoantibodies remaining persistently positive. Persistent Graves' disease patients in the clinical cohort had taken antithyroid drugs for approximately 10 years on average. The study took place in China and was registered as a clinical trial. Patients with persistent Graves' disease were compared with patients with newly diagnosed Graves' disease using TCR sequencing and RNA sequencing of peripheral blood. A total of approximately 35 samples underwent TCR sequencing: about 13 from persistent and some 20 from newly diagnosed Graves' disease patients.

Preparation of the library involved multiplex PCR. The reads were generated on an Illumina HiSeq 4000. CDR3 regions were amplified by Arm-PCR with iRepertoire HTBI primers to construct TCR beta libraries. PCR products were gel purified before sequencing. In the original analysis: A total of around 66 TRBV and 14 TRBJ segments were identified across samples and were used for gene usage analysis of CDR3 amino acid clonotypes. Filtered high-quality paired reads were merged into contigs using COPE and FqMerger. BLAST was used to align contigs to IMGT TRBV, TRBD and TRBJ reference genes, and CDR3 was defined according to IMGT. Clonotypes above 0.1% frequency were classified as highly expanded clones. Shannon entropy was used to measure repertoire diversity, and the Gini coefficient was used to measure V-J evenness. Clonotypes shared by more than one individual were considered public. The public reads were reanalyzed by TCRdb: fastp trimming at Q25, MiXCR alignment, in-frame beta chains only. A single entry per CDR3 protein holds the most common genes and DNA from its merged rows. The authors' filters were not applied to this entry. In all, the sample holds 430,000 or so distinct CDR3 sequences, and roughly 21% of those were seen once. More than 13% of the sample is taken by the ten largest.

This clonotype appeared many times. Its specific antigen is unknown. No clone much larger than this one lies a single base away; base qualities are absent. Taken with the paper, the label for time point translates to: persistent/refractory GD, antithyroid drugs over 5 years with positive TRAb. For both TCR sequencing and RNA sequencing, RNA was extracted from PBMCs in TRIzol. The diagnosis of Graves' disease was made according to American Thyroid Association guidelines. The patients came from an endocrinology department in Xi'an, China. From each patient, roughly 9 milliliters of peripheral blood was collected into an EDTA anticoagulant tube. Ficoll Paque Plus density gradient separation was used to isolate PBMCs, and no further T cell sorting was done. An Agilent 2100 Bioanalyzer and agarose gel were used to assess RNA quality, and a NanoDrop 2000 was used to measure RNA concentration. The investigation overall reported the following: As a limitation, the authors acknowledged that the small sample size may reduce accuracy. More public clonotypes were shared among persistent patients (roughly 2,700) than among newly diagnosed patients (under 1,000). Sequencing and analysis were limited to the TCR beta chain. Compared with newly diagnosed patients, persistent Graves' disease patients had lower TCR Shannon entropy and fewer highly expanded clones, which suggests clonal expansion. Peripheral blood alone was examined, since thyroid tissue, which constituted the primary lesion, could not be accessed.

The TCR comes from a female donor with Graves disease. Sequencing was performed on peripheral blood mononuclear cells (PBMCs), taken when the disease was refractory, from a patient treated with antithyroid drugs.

The nucleotide sequence is TGTGCTAGTGGTTCGACAGAGACCCAGTACTTC. It specifies CASGSTETQYF. The V and J segments used are TRBV12-5 and TRBJ2-5; too little of a D gene remains to name it. CDR1 LGHNT and CDR2 FRNRAP are derived from the germline V gene. V drops 4 bases and J drops 4 bases, leaving 4 bases in between. The CDR3 contains 11 residues, cysteine and phenylalanine counted. Only the CDR3 DNA stays, 33 bases, in frame from base 1.